This T cell receptor beta chain was documented in a study of T cells after yellow fever vaccination. Study-level results: Contaminants from the bulk population, in the form of abundant clonotypes, could be found in FACS-sorted repertoires.

Via MiXCR, TCRdb re-called the 5' RACE reads, giving one row per CDR3 protein. Here the sample spans some 290,000 distinct CDR3 sequences, around 10% being singletons. Between the trimmed V and J ends, which lost 4 bases and 7 bases, there was a span of 20 bases. Germline V lookup: CDR1 SGHVS, CDR2 FQNEAQ. This CDR3 has 16 residues. Details on this clonotype: Its antigen remains unidentified.

The rearrangement joins TRBV7-8 to TRBJ2-1; TRBD1 is a possible D gene (6 bases). The input for sequencing was CD4+ T cells sorted from PBMCs, taken 45 days after the yellow fever booster vaccination. The sequence derives from a man between 18 and 35 years old who received the YFV17D yellow fever vaccine. The CDR3 sequence is CASSSYRVGVKNEQFF. For the CDR3, the DNA is TGTGCCAGCAGCTCCTACAGGGTGGGGGTAAAAAATGAGCAGTTCTTC.